This T cell receptor beta chain emerged from a study of blood T cell repertoires in COVID-19. The germline gives CDR1 SGHNT, CDR2 YYREEE (reference sequence). The J segment lost 0 bases and the V segment lost 2 bases, leaving 6 bases of the junction unmatched. CDR3 size: 17 residues. Only in-frame clones appear in the TCRdb table, and some are missing; sequencing was by immunoSEQ multiplex PCR. The table has 100,000 or so clones, 80% to 90% seen once. In assigning cohorts, the study relied on participant-reported clinical history. All recovered Cohort 3 donors got two negative PCRs, got clearance, or saw symptom resolution.

The specimen sequenced was PBMCs or T cells enriched from blood (not recorded which). The clonotype originates from a woman in her fifties or sixties who had recovered from COVID-19. This chain uses TRBV5-4 with TRBJ2-1; TRBD1 matches at 9 bases. The CDR3 region is CASSLLQGANSYNEQFF. The DNA for the CDR3 is TGTGCCAGCAGCTTATTACAGGGGGCTAACTCCTACAATGAGCAGTTCTTC. Full variable domain (rest looked up from reference TRBV5-4 and TRBJ2-1): ETGVTQSPTHLIKTRGQQVTLRCSSQSGHNTVSWYQQALGQGPQFIFQYYREEENGRGNFPPRFSGLQFPNYSSELNVNALELDDSALYLCASSLLQGANSYNEQFFGPGTRLTVL.